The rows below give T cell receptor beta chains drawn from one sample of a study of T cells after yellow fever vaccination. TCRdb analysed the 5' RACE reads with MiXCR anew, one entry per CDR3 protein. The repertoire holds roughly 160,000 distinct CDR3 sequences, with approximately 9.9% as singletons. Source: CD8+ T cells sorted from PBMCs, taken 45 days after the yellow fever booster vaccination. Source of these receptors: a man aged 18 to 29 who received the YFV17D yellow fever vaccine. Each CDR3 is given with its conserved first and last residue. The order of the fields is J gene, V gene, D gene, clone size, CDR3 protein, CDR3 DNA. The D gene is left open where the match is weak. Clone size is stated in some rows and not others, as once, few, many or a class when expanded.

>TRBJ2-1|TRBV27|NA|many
CASSFREWDNEQFF
TGTGCCAGCAGTTTTCGGGAATGGGACAATGAGCAGTTCTTC
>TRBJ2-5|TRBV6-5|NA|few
CASSRDQETQYF
TGTGCCAGCAGTCGGGATCAAGAGACCCAGTACTTC
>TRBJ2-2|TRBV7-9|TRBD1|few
CASSQQGAATGELFF
TGTGCCAGCAGCCAACAGGGGGCGGCCACCGGGGAGCTGTTTTTT
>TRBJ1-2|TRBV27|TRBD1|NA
CASSPTDRGFLLGYTF
TGTGCCAGCAGTCCGACAGACAGGGGTTTTCTACTTGGCTACACCTTC
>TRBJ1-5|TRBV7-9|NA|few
CASSDGRANQPQHF
TGTGCCAGCAGCGACGGACGGGCTAATCAGCCCCAGCATTTT
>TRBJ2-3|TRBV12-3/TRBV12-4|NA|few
CASSLERTDTQYF
TGTGCCAGCAGTTTGGAAAGAACAGATACGCAGTATTTT
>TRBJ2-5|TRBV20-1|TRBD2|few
CSATRTSGVLETQYF
TGCAGTGCTACGAGGACTAGCGGGGTACTGGAGACCCAGTACTTC
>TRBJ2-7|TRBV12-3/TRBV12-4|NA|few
CASSFGLGEYF
TGTGCCAGCAGTTTCGGTCTCGGGGAGTACTTC
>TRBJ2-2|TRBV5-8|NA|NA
CASSWEWGAGELFF
TGTGCCAGCAGCTGGGAATGGGGCGCCGGGGAGCTGTTTTTT
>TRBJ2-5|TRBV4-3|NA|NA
CAGTGGGIQETQYF
TGCGCCGGAACAGGGGGGGGGATCCAAGAGACCCAGTACTTC
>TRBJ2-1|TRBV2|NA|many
CAMIAGSLNNNEQFF
TGTGCTATGATTGCCGGGTCTCTTAACAACAATGAGCAGTTCTTC
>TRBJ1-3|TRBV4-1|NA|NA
CASSLNRGDISGNTIYF
TGCGCCAGCAGCCTTAACCGAGGGGATATCTCTGGAAACACCATATATTTT
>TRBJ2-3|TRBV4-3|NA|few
CASSQVTRSDTQYF
TGCGCCAGCAGCCAAGTTACGCGCTCAGATACGCAGTATTTT
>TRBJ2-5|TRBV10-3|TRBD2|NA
CAISEALSAGGKETQYF
TGTGCCATCAGTGAGGCCCTATCAGCGGGGGGAAAAGAGACCCAGTACTTC
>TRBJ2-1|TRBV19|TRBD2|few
CASSRGLAGWDEQFF
TGTGCCAGTAGTAGGGGACTAGCGGGGTGGGATGAGCAGTTCTTC
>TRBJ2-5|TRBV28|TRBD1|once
CASSLTTGLETQYF
TGTGCCAGCAGTTTAACGACAGGGCTTGAGACCCAGTACTTC
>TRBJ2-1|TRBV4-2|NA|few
CASSQEMGQWRQFF
TGTGCCAGCAGCCAAGAGATGGGGCAGTGGAGGCAGTTCTTC
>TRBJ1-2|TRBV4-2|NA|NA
CASSPRPDTPYGYTF
TGTGCCAGCAGCCCACGGCCGGACACCCCCTATGGCTACACCTTC
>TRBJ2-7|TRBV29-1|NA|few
CSVQGLGSYEQYF
TGCAGCGTGCAGGGGCTGGGCTCCTACGAGCAGTACTTC
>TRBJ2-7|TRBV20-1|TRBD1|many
CSARPTAPGQGDYEQYF
TGCAGTGCTAGACCCACAGCCCCGGGACAGGGGGACTACGAGCAGTACTTC
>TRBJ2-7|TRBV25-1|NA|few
CASSESDYEQYF
TGTGCCAGCAGTGAATCCGACTACGAGCAGTACTTC
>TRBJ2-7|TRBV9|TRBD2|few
CASSVDGGAFNEQYF
TGTGCCAGCAGCGTAGACGGGGGGGCCTTCAACGAGCAGTACTTC
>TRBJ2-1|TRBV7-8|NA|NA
CASSLSGIRRYNEQFF
TGTGCCAGCAGCTTGTCGGGAATCAGGAGATACAATGAGCAGTTCTTC
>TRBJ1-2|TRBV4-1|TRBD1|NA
CASSHGQGNYGYTF
TGCGCCAGCAGCCACGGACAGGGTAACTATGGCTACACCTTC
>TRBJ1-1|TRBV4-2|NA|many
CASSHMTVNTEAFF
TGTGCCAGCAGCCATATGACAGTGAACACTGAAGCTTTCTTT
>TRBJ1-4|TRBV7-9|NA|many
CASSQPNPDEKLFF
TGTGCCAGCAGCCAGCCTAACCCGGATGAAAAACTGTTTTTT
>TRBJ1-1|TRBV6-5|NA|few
CASSPGPKTEAFF
TGTGCCAGCAGCCCGGGCCCCAAAACTGAAGCTTTCTTT
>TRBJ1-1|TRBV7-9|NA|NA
CASSPPPTLGGAFF
TGTGCCAGCAGCCCCCCTCCCACCCTCGGCGGGGCTTTCTTT
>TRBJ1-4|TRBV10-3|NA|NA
CAISESSETDFEKLFF
TGTGCCATCAGTGAGTCATCCGAGACCGACTTTGAAAAACTGTTTTTT
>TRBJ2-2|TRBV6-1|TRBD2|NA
CASRAGGTGELFF
TGTGCCAGCAGGGCGGGAGGGACCGGGGAGCTGTTTTTT
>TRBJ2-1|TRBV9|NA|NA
CASSVAGTRGEQFF
TGTGCCAGCAGCGTAGCCGGAACCAGGGGTGAGCAGTTCTTC
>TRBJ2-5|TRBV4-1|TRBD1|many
CASSQAGGVETQYF
TGCGCCAGCAGCCAAGCAGGGGGCGTAGAGACCCAGTACTTC
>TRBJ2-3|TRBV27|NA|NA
CASSFSLLGSTDTQYF
TGTGCCAGCAGTTTCTCTCTGCTGGGGTCAACAGATACGCAGTATTTT
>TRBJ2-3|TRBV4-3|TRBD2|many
CASSQVAGFSGGAHTDTQYF
TGCGCCAGCAGCCAAGTCGCTGGATTTTCCGGGGGGGCCCACACAGATACGCAGTATTTT
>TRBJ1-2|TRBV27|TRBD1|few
CASSLLGQGALGDYGYTF
TGTGCCAGCAGTTTACTCGGACAGGGGGCTCTGGGCGACTATGGCTACACCTTC